Shown below are 10 T cell receptor beta chains from a single sample sequenced in a study of cytomegalovirus exposure and HLA in healthy donors (dated by TCRdb to 2016 to 2017). Libraries were constructed by the immunoSEQ multiplex PCR assay. The multiplex PCR relied on a mix of 60 forward primers for TCR Vbeta segments and 13 reverse primers for TCR Jbeta segments. The immuneACCESS repertoire file appears here via TCRdb, limited to in-frame rearrangements. These files lack a portion of the clones; in checked studies, under half of the deficit traces to unresolved V genes, and the cause of the others is not known. The data table for this sample lists approximately 110,000 clones. The ten largest account for around 4% of the sample. Sequenced input: PBMCs. The receptor source for this set is a man younger than 35 in good health and CMV-seronegative.

This chain uses TRBV4-1 with TRBJ2-5, with TRBD2 matching 12 bases. The J call may not be correct, given that the DNA end is closer to TRBJ2-7. From germline, CDR1 is MGHRA and CDR2 YSYEKL. This CDR3 spans 19 amino acids. The chain's CDR3 is CASSQILAGGHQGSYEQYF. Written as DNA, the CDR3 is TGCGCCAGCAGCCAAATACTAGCGGGGGGCCATCAGGGCTCCTACGAGCAGTACTTC.

The chain joins TRBV18 to TRBJ1-1, with unresolved D. Trimming left V 2 bases short and J 2 bases short, with 9 bases between. Germline-derived CDR1 and CDR2 are KGHSH and LQKENI. This CDR3 comprises 14 residues. The CDR3 sequence is CASSPVRLNTEAFF. CDR3 DNA: TGTGCCAGCTCACCAGTAAGACTAAACACTGAAGCTTTCTTT.

V is TRBV10-2 and J is TRBJ2-1, with 8 bases identical to TRBD2. This CDR3 contains 15 residues. J lost 4 bases, V lost 5 bases, and 7 bases had no gene match. CDR1 is WSHSY and CDR2 is SAAADI in the germline V gene. The CDR3: CASSFAGGNYNEQFF. The CDR3 DNA follows: TGCGCCAGCAGTTTTGCGGGAGGTAATTACAATGAGCAGTTCTTC.

This chain connects TRBV2 to TRBJ1-2, with TRBD1 matching over 9 bases. The V gene end was trimmed by 5 bases and the J gene end by 9 bases; junction bases not matched to a gene: 7. Germline loops: CDR1 SNHLY, CDR2 FYNNEI. The CDR3 extends over 13 amino acids. The CDR3 protein is CASSTGTGIRYTF. The CDR3, as DNA: TGTGCCAGCAGTACCGGGACAGGGATACGCTACACCTTC.

The V and J genes are TRBV2 and TRBJ1-5; D perhaps matches TRBD1 (5 bases). Deletions cut 6 bases from V and 6 bases from J, with 9 bases between. Germline CDR1 and CDR2: SNHLY and FYNNEI. The CDR3 is made up of 12 amino acids. The CDR3 protein is CASRQGSQPQHF. The DNA of the CDR3 is TGTGCCAGCAGGCAGGGTTCTCAGCCCCAGCATTTT.

The gene calls are TRBV2 and TRBJ1-6, with 8 positions matching TRBD1. Germline CDR1 is SNHLY and CDR2 is FYNNEI. After removal of 6 bases from V and 0 bases from J, the junction contained 4 bases not matched to a gene. The CDR3 extends over 16 amino acids. CDR3 DNA: TGTGCCAGCAGGGGACAGGAAAGCTCCTATAATTCACCCCTCCACTTT. This gives the protein CASRGQESSYNSPLHF.

For this clone: Germline is not matched at one junction end, which may reflect a read error. The J gene is TRBJ1-6, the V gene TRBV27, with 7 nucleotides matching TRBD1. CDR3 length: 15 amino acids. Germline V gives CDR1 MNHEY, CDR2 SMNVEV (reference sequence). In DNA, the CDR3 is TGCGTCCCTGAGCAGTCTTCAGGGGGAAATTCACCCCTCCACTTT. Amino acids: CVPEQSSGGNSPLHF.

The chain carries TRBV13 and TRBJ1-1, with TRBD1 matching over 7 bases. The V gene end was trimmed by 5 bases and the J gene end by 3 bases; junction bases not matched to a gene: 6. Germline assignment: CDR1 PRHDT and CDR2 FYEKMQ (reference sequence). CDR3 length: 14 amino acids. Here the CDR3 reads CASSPYRGHTEAFF. The CDR3, as DNA: TGTGCCAGCAGCCCATACAGGGGACACACTGAAGCTTTCTTT.

This chain joins TRBV7-9 and TRBJ1-1, with D hard to call. The germline CDR1 and CDR2 sequences are SEHNR and FQNEAQ (reference sequence). The CDR3 length is 14 residues. V was pared by 5 bases and J by 0 bases, with 10 bases between. CDR3 sequence: CASSRTEMNTEAFF. CDR3 coding DNA: TGTGCCAGCAGCCGTACAGAGATGAACACTGAAGCTTTCTTT.

CDR3 protein: CASRLALEQYF. The CDR3 region has the DNA TGTGCCAGCAGGCTAGCGCTCGAGCAGTACTTC. The chain is built from TRBV2 and TRBJ2-7, with D perhaps matching TRBD2 (6 bases). The CDR3 runs to 11 residues. V lost 6 bases, J lost 6 bases, and 9 bases lay in between. Germline values: CDR1 SNHLY, CDR2 FYNNEI.